The clone carrying this T cell receptor (beta chain) was recorded many times. Its target is unknown. MiXCR was run by TCRdb on the RT-PCR reads, yielding one entry per CDR3 protein. Of hundreds of thousands of distinct CDR3 sequences in the sample, 12% to 15% were seen once. This sample was included in a study of response to subunit inactivated influenza vaccine. Trimming stripped 6 bases from V and 3 bases from J, with 20 bases between. The CDR3 is 16 amino acids. Study-level results: Authors suggested each seasonal flu vaccination may recruit only limited numbers of new T cells.

The chain combines TRBV12-3 or TRBV12-4 with TRBJ1-1; D remains unclear. This receptor was obtained from a man aged 45-65 years who received an inactivated influenza vaccine. The sequenced sample was PBMCs from blood, obtained roughly 15 days before vaccination. CDR3 loop: CASSWRLPNTHTEAFF. CDR3 in DNA: TGTGCCAGCAGCTGGCGCCTACCAAACACCCACACTGAAGCTTTCTTT.